Listed below are T cell receptor beta chains from one sample, sequenced in a study of blood T cells in healthy people across ages. TCRdb reprocessed the 5' RACE reads via MiXCR and lists one record per CDR3 protein. The sample shows 720,000 or so distinct CDR3 sequences, approximately 40% of them seen only once. Sequenced material: blood. The receptors shown here come from a man at least 80 years old in good health. The CDR3 runs from the conserved cysteine through the conserved F or W. A D gene is named only where the DNA matches it firmly. For some rows the clone size is stated as once, few or many, or as a class when expanded; others skip it.

cdr3_length d_call j_call clone_size v_call cdr3_nt cdr3_aa
13 . TRBJ1-5 . TRBV20-1 TGCAGTAGCTTAGAAAGGGAAGATCAGCCCCAGCATTTT CSSLEREDQPQHF
16 TRBD1 TRBJ2-6 few TRBV20-1 TGCAGTGCCGATTACAGGGGTTTCTCTGGGGCCAACGTCCTGACTTTC CSADYRGFSGANVLTF
13 TRBD1 TRBJ2-7 . TRBV20-1 TGCAGTGCTCCTCCGACAGGGTCCTACGAGCAGTACTTC CSAPPTGSYEQYF
14 TRBD2 TRBJ2-7 . TRBV20-1 TGCAGTGCTAGATCCGGGAGGACCTACAATGAGCAGTACTTC CSARSGRTYNEQYF
14 TRBD2 TRBJ2-7 . TRBV20-1 TGCAGTGCTGTCATAGCGGGAGTCGCGTACGAGCAGTACTTC CSAVIAGVAYEQYF
14 . TRBJ2-5 . TRBV5-1 TGCGCCAGCAGGGAAGGACAGTACCAAGAGACCCAGTACTTC CASREGQYQETQYF
12 . TRBJ2-3 few TRBV18 TGTGCCAGCTCACCACGCGCGGGTACGCAGTATTTT CASSPRAGTQYF
17 . TRBJ2-1 . TRBV5-1 TGCGCCAGCAGCTTGATGGATCGGGAGAGGTCCTACAATGAGCAGTTCTTC CASSLMDRERSYNEQFF
14 . TRBJ2-7 many TRBV5-1 TGCGCCAGCAGCTTGCTTGGCAGGGTCTACGAGCAGTACTTC CASSLLGRVYEQYF
18 . TRBJ2-1 few TRBV12-3/TRBV12-4 TGTGCCAGCAAACCCCGGCCCCGAAGGTCCGCGTCCGGCAATGAGCAGTTCTTC CASKPRPRRSASGNEQFF
16 TRBD1 TRBJ2-4 once TRBV20-1 TGCAGTGCTACAATCGGCGGACAGGGGGCCAAAAACATTCAGTACTTC CSATIGGQGAKNIQYF
15 TRBD1 TRBJ1-5 few TRBV12-5 TGTGCTAGTGGTTTGGGGACAGGGAACAATCAGCCCCAGCATTTT CASGLGTGNNQPQHF
12 TRBD1 TRBJ2-7 . TRBV6-2/TRBV6-3 TGTGCCACCGGGGACAGGGGATTCGAGCAGTACTTC CATGDRGFEQYF
15 TRBD1 TRBJ2-1 few TRBV7-2 TGTGCCAGCAGTTGGACAGGGTCCCCCTACAATGAGCAGTTCTTC CASSWTGSPYNEQFF
15 . TRBJ1-4 . TRBV20-1 TGCAGTGCTAGAGATAGAATCAGGGCAGTGGGAAAACTGTTTTTT CSARDRIRAVGKLFF
21 TRBD2 TRBJ2-1 . TRBV6-5 TGTGCCAGCAGTTACGGGGTCGGTGGGCTAGCGGGAAAAGGCCCCTACAATGAGCAGTTCTTC CASSYGVGGLAGKGPYNEQFF
13 . TRBJ1-2 . TRBV18 TGTGCCAGCTCAACGGGGGAGCACTATGGCTACACCTTC CASSTGEHYGYTF
14 . TRBJ2-5 once TRBV9 TGTGCCAGCAGCGGGCAGGGGAGTGGAGAGACCCAGTACTTC CASSGQGSGETQYF
18 . TRBJ2-1 . TRBV23-1 TGCGCCAGCAGGCCTGTATGGCAGGCAGCGGGCTCCTACAATGAGCAGTTCTTC CASRPVWQAAGSYNEQFF
12 . TRBJ2-7 . TRBV7-8 TGTGCCAGCAGCTTATCGCGGCGCGAGCAGTACTTC CASSLSRREQYF
14 TRBD1 TRBJ2-5 . TRBV9 TGTGTCAGCAGCGTAGGACAGGGAGCGGAGACCCAGTACTTC CVSSVGQGAETQYF
16 . TRBJ2-6 . TRBV7-9 TGTGCCAGCAGCTTAGAGGGGGGGCTTGGGGCCAACGTCCTGACTTTC CASSLEGGLGANVLTF
14 TRBD1 TRBJ2-7 . TRBV20-1 TGCAGTGCAAAAGGACAGGGCAGCTCCTACGAGCAGTACTTC CSAKGQGSSYEQYF
16 . TRBJ2-7 . TRBV14 TGTGCCAGCAGCCAGGTTAGGAGCGGACCCAGCTACGAGCAGTACTTC CASSQVRSGPSYEQYF
15 TRBD1 TRBJ2-7 . TRBV6-2/TRBV6-3 TGTGCCAGCAGTTACTCGCCTCCGACAGGGACCGAGCAGTACTTC CASSYSPPTGTEQYF
15 . TRBJ2-5 many TRBV27 TGTGCCAGCAGTGCCCGCCTAGCGTCCCAAGAGACCCAGTACTTC CASSARLASQETQYF
18 TRBD1 TRBJ2-7 . TRBV4-1 TGCGCCAGCAGCCAAGACGGGGGACAGGGCAAAATATCCTACGAGCAGTACTTC CASSQDGGQGKISYEQYF
14 . TRBJ2-5 . TRBV7-2 TGTGCCAGCAGCGTCCGGGACACTCAAGAGACCCAGTACTTC CASSVRDTQETQYF
16 TRBD2 TRBJ2-5 . TRBV24-1 TGTGCCACCAGTGAACGTCGGACTAGCGGGAGACAGACCCAGTACTTC CATSERRTSGRQTQYF
12 . TRBJ2-5 . TRBV20-1 TGCAGTGCTAAGTTCGGCGGGGAGACCCAGTACTTC CSAKFGGETQYF
15 TRBD1 TRBJ1-1 . TRBV6-4 TGTGCCAGCAGCGCCATAAGGACAGGGGGCACTGAAGCTTTCTTT CASSAIRTGGTEAFF
13 . TRBJ1-2 . TRBV28 TGTGCCAGCAGTTTAGCAGGAAGTTATGGCTACACCTTC CASSLAGSYGYTF
15 TRBD1 TRBJ1-5 . TRBV5-6 TGTGCCAGCAGCTTGGCCGGACAGGGTCATCAGCCCCAGCATTTT CASSLAGQGHQPQHF
12 . TRBJ2-7 few TRBV20-1 TGCAGTGCTAGAAACAGGGTGATTGAGCAGTACTTC CSARNRVIEQYF
15 . TRBJ2-3 many TRBV7-2 TGTGCCAGCAGCTCCCCCCCCGGGAGTTCAGATACGCAGTATTTT CASSSPPGSSDTQYF